The next 16 T cell receptor beta chains were all read from a single sample in a study of blood T cell repertoires in COVID-19 (TCRdb year 2020). Libraries were constructed by the immunoSEQ multiplex PCR assay. TCRdb carries this immuneACCESS record with in-frame sequences only. Its versions omit some clonotypes, under half of them owing to an unresolved V gene in the studies checked, with the rest unexplained. The sample table records some 400,000 clones; about 90% of these occur just once. Approximately 6.2% of the sample rests with the top ten. Material: peripheral blood. The source of these receptors is a man aged 18 to 30 with active or convalescent COVID-19.

This CDR3 is CASSQLAEAYEQYF. In nucleotides, the CDR3 is TGTGCCAGCAGTCAACTAGCGGAGGCCTACGAGCAGTACTTC. The chain links TRBV27 to TRBJ2-7; 8 positions agree with TRBD2. Germline V gene data show CDR1 as MNHEY and CDR2 as SMNVEV (reference sequence). The ends lost 5 bases at V and 2 bases at J; junction bases unmatched: 5. The CDR3 contains 14 residues.

The rearrangement uses TRBV19 and TRBJ1-2, with D possibly being TRBD1 (5 bases). Germline V gene data show CDR1 as LNHDA and CDR2 as SQIVND (reference sequence). The CDR3 sequence is 14 residues long. DNA for the CDR3: TGTGCAGCCTCGGAGGGCATAGGGGCCTATGGCTACACCTTC. It yields the protein CAASEGIGAYGYTF. The whole variable domain, filled in from reference TRBV19 and TRBJ1-2, reads DGGITQSPKYLFRKEGQNVTLSCEQNLNHDAMYWYRQDPGQGLRLIYYSQIVNDFQKGDIAEGYSVSREKKESFPLTVTSAQKNPTAFYLCAASEGIGAYGYTFGSGTRLTVV.

CDR3 nucleotide sequence: TGTGCCAGCAGTCTATTCACAGGGAGCGAAGCTTTCTTT. Translation gives CASSLFTGSEAFF. The V call is TRBV12-3 or TRBV12-4, the J call TRBJ1-1; TRBD1 is a possible D gene (6 bases). Trimming stripped 5 bases from V and 8 bases from J, with 15 bases between. The CDR3 sequence is 13 residues long.

This chain connects TRBV5-1 to TRBJ2-2; D is ambiguous. The V end was cut by 1 base, the J end by 4 bases, with 11 bases between. Germline CDR1 SGHRS, CDR2 YFSETQ. The CDR3 has 15 amino acids. For the CDR3, the DNA is TGCGCCAGCAGCTTGCCTAGTACTTCCACCGGGGAGCTGTTTTTT. As protein: CASSLPSTSTGELFF. Together with reference TRBV5-1 and TRBJ2-2, the CDR3 gives the full variable domain: KAGVTQTPRYLIKTRGQQVTLSCSPISGHRSVSWYQQTPGQGLQFLFEYFSETQRNKGNFPGRFSGRQFSNSRSEMNVSTLELGDSALYLCASSLPSTSTGELFFGEGSRLTVL.

The chain is built from TRBV28 and TRBJ1-6; 9 nucleotides align to TRBD1. V shed 5 bases and J 7 bases; nucleotides not matched to a gene: 6. Germline assignment: CDR1 MDHEN and CDR2 SYDVKM. The CDR3 is 15 residues long. The CDR3 bases are TGTGCCAGCAGTGCCGGGACAGGGAGCAATTCACCCCTCCACTTT. Its protein product is CASSAGTGSNSPLHF.

The gene calls are TRBV11-3 and TRBJ1-1, with D perhaps TRBD1 (6 bases). The germline V gene encodes CDR1 SGHNT and CDR2 YENEEA. This CDR3 spans 11 amino acids. Trimming shortened V by 7 bases and J by 11 bases, and 14 bases separated the two germline ends. The CDR3 DNA reads TGTGCCAGCACCATGGACAGAGAGGCTTTCTTT. Protein sequence: CASTMDREAFF. The whole variable domain, remainder taken from reference TRBV11-3 and TRBJ1-1, is EAGVVQSPRYKIIEKKQPVAFWCNPISGHNTLYWYLQNLGQGPELLIRYENEEAVDDSQLPKDRFSAERLKGVDSTLKIQPAELGDSAVYLCASTMDREAFFGQGTRLTVV.

The chain employs TRBV5-1 and TRBJ1-6, with 7 bases fitting TRBD1. With V trimmed by 4 bases and J by 5 bases, 6 bases remained unmatched. The CDR3 is 15 residues long. Per germline, CDR1 SGHRS and CDR2 YFSETQ. CDR3 DNA sequence: TGCGCCAGCAGCCCAACTGGGACAGATAATTCACCCCTCCACTTT. It encodes CASSPTGTDNSPLHF. Based on the CDR3 plus reference TRBV5-1 and TRBJ1-6, the full variable domain is KAGVTQTPRYLIKTRGQQVTLSCSPISGHRSVSWYQQTPGQGLQFLFEYFSETQRNKGNFPGRFSGRQFSNSRSEMNVSTLELGDSALYLCASSPTGTDNSPLHFGNGTRLTVT.

The chain combines TRBV28 with TRBJ1-3, with D unresolved. Germline V gene lookup returns CDR1 MDHEN and CDR2 SYDVKM. Trimming pared 2 bases from V and 2 bases from J, leaving 10 bases between. The CDR3 covers 15 residues. CDR3 sequence: CASSLGQKPGNTIYF. CDR3 DNA sequence: TGTGCCAGCAGTTTAGGGCAGAAACCTGGAAACACCATATATTTT. Based on the CDR3 plus reference TRBV28 and TRBJ1-3, the full variable domain is DVKVTQSSRYLVKRTGEKVFLECVQDMDHENMFWYRQDPGLGLRLIYFSYDVKMKEKGDIPEGYSVSREKKERFSLILESASTNQTSMYLCASSLGQKPGNTIYFGEGSWLTVV.

The table lists this clone with a few counts. This chain joins TRBV4-2 and TRBJ1-2; no clear D. The CDR3 spans 14 residues. Germline CDR1 and CDR2: LGHNA and YNFKEQ. Trimming cost V 0 bases and J 7 bases, with 12 bases left between them. This CDR3 reads CASSQERRATGYTF. The CDR3 DNA follows: TGTGCCAGCAGCCAAGAACGTCGAGCGACTGGCTACACCTTC.

V and J are TRBV9 and TRBJ2-7, with 9 bases fitting TRBD1. CDR3 length: 17 amino acids. The trim removed 0 bases at V and 3 bases at J, leaving 10 bases unmatched. Looked up from germline, CDR1 is SGDLS and CDR2 is YYNGEE. The CDR3 coding sequence is TGTGCCAGCAGCGTAGTCCCGGGACAGGGAGGCCTCTACGAGCAGTACTTC. Residues: CASSVVPGQGGLYEQYF.

In its sample, this clone was seen once. The J gene is TRBJ1-4, the V gene TRBV7-2; TRBD1 matches at 10 bases. V shed 4 bases, J shed 2 bases, and the junction held 4 bases outside the gene matches. The CDR3 length is 16 residues. From germline, CDR1 is SGHTA and CDR2 FQGNSA. CDR3 in amino acids: CASSSGQGVTNEKLFF. The CDR3 DNA reads as TGTGCCAGCAGCTCAGGACAGGGGGTCACTAATGAAAAACTGTTTTTT.

The chain links TRBV5-3 to TRBJ2-7, with D possibly matching TRBD1 (6 bases). TRBV5-3 is annotated as an ORF whose role is uncertain. The CDR3 is made up of 17 amino acids. The germline V and J ends were trimmed by 7 bases and 5 bases, with 28 bases remaining between them. The CDR3 DNA is TGTGCCAGAGTCCGCAACCACCGGGACAAATATGACCACGAGCAGTACTTC. The encoded protein is CARVRNHRDKYDHEQYF.

This clone was recorded a few times. The chain carries TRBV4-3 and TRBJ2-7; 7 bases agree with TRBD2. Germline loops: CDR1 LGHNA, CDR2 YSLEER. V lost 0 bases to trimming and J lost 3 bases; unmatched junction nucleotides: 2. The CDR3 spans 14 residues. CDR3 in amino acids: CASSQDGGGYEQYF. DNA of the CDR3: TGCGCCAGCAGCCAAGATGGGGGGGGCTACGAGCAGTACTTC.

This sequence joins TRBV5-1 and TRBJ2-7, with 8 bases identical to TRBD1. Germline trimming cut 0 bases from V and 0 bases from J; bases unmatched to any gene: 5. CDR3 length: 16 amino acids. From germline, CDR1 is SGHRS and CDR2 YFSETQ. The CDR3 DNA is TGCGCCAGCAGCTTGGCGGACAGGGCCTACTCCTACGAGCAGTACTTC. This gives the protein CASSLADRAYSYEQYF.

This rearrangement joins TRBV27 to TRBJ2-2, with a weak D call TRBD1 (6 bases). There are 17 residues in the CDR3. V lost 0 bases and J lost 0, with 11 bases in between. The germline gives CDR1 MNHEY, CDR2 SMNVEV (reference sequence). CDR3 DNA sequence: TGTGCCAGCAGTTTATCGGCAGGGGCCTCGAACACCGGGGAGCTGTTTTTT. This translates into CASSLSAGASNTGELFF.

The gene calls are TRBV6-1 and TRBJ2-1; 8 bases align to TRBD2. Germline CDR1 and CDR2: MNHNS and SASEGT. The CDR3 has 16 amino acids. The ends lost 2 bases at V and 7 bases at J; junction bases unmatched: 10. The CDR3 here is CASSEKGTRVLNEQFF. In nucleotides, the CDR3 is TGTGCCAGCAGTGAAAAGGGGACTAGGGTGTTGAATGAGCAGTTCTTC.